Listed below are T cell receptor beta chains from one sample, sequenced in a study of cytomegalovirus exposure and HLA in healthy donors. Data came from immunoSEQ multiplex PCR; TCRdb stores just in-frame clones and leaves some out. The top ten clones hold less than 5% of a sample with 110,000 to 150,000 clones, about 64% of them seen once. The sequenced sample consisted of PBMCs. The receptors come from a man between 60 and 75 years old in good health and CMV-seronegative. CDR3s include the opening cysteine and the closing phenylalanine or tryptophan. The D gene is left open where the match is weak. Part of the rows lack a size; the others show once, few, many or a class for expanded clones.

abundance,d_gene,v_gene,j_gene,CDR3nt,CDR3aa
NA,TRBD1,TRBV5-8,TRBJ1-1,TGTGCCAGCAGCCGTACAGGGGTTAACACTGAAGCTTTCTTT,CASSRTGVNTEAFF
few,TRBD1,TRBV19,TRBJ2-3,TGTGCCAGTAGTCCCGCCGGGACAGGGGCAGATACGCAGTATTTT,CASSPAGTGADTQYF
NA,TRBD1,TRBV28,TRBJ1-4,TGTGCCAGCAGGACAGGGTCAACTAATGAAAAACTGTTTTTT,CASRTGSTNEKLFF
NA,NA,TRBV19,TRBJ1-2,TGTGCCAGTAGTATTCTGGGGCTCGGAGGCTACACCTTC,CASSILGLGGYTF
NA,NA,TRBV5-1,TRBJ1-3,TGCGCCAGCAGCTTGGCTGGCAGGTTAGAAATAAACACCATATATTTT,CASSLAGRLEINTIYF
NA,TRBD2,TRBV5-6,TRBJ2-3,TGTGCCACCGGGGGGGGACCCACTAGCACAGATACGCAGTATTTT,CATGGGPTSTDTQYF
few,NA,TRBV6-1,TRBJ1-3,TGTGCCAGCAGTGAAGTCGGAGAACACCTCGGAAACACCATATATTTT,CASSEVGEHLGNTIYF
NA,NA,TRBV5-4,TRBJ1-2,TGTGCCAGCAGCTTGGGGGGGGAGGTCTATGGCTACACCTTC,CASSLGGEVYGYTF
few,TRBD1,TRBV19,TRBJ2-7,TGTGCCAGTAGCCGGGACAGCCTATACGAGCAGTACTTC,CASSRDSLYEQYF
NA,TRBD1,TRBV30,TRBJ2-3,TGTGCCTGGAGTCCGACAGGGGCAGATACGCAGTATTTT,CAWSPTGADTQYF